Listed below are T cell receptor beta chains from one sample, sequenced in a study of T cells in Graves' hyperthyroidism and ophthalmopathy. TCRdb itself ran the multiplex PCR reads through MiXCR, one entry per CDR3 protein. Of roughly 840,000 distinct CDR3 sequences listed, approximately 40% are singletons. The specimen sequenced was blood. The source of these receptors is a man aged 18 to 30 with Graves' hyperthyroidism. The CDR3 runs from the conserved cysteine through the conserved F or W. A D gene is named only where the DNA matches it firmly. Only part of the rows carry a size: once, few, many, or a class if the clone is expanded.

j_call,clone_size,d_call,v_call,cdr3_aa,cdr3_nt
TRBJ2-5,-,-,TRBV5-6,CASSFSAREETQYF,TGTGCCAGCAGCTTTAGCGCACGGGAGGAGACCCAGTACTTC
TRBJ1-6,-,-,TRBV7-9,CASGAGGSDNSPLHF,TGTGCCAGCGGGGCAGGAGGGTCGGATAATTCACCCCTCCACTTT
TRBJ1-5,-,-,TRBV12-3/TRBV12-4,CASSDGRISNQPQHF,TGTGCCAGCAGCGACGGGCGCATTAGCAATCAGCCCCAGCATTTT
TRBJ1-1,many,-,TRBV29-1,CSVPHGGSWAFF,TGCAGCGTTCCACACGGAGGGAGTTGGGCTTTCTTT
TRBJ2-7,-,TRBD1,TRBV19,CASSPPPGQGIYEQYF,TGTGCCAGTAGTCCGCCGCCGGGACAGGGAATCTACGAGCAGTACTTC
TRBJ1-5,-,-,TRBV2,CASSDVSGAGSQHF,TGTGCCAGCAGTGATGTTAGCGGGGCGGGATCACAGCATTTT
TRBJ2-7,few,TRBD2,TRBV20-1,CSALTSGGSYEQYF,TGCAGTGCTCTGACTAGCGGGGGCTCCTACGAGCAGTACTTC
TRBJ2-7,few,-,TRBV7-2,CASSLLALGQNYEQYF,TGTGCCAGCAGCTTACTAGCGCTGGGACAAAACTACGAGCAGTACTTC
TRBJ2-7,-,TRBD2,TRBV7-6,CASSPVGTSGALYEQYF,TGTGCCAGCAGCCCAGTAGGGACTAGCGGGGCTTTATACGAGCAGTACTTC
TRBJ2-7,many,-,TRBV7-8,CASSSRTALDEQYF,TGTGCCAGCAGCTCGAGGACGGCTCTCGACGAGCAGTACTTC
TRBJ2-7,many,TRBD2,TRBV15,CATSRDSLAGGIEQYF,TGTGCCACCAGCAGAGATTCCCTAGCGGGAGGTATTGAGCAGTACTTC
TRBJ1-6,many,-,TRBV10-3,CAISEHPRAGNSPLHF,TGTGCCATCAGTGAGCATCCAAGGGCGGGTAATTCACCCCTCCACTTT
TRBJ1-4,-,TRBD1,TRBV9,CASSVRTGGNEKLFF,TGTGCCAGCAGCGTAAGGACAGGGGGTAATGAAAAACTGTTTTTT
TRBJ1-2,many,-,TRBV7-9,CAGWGNYGYTF,TGTGCCGGATGGGGAAACTATGGCTACACCTTC
TRBJ1-2,few,-,TRBV15,CATSGHRDTYGYTF,TGTGCCACCAGCGGACACAGGGATACCTATGGCTACACCTTC
TRBJ2-5,many,TRBD1,TRBV7-9,CASSYRTGGDETQYF,TGTGCCAGCAGCTACCGGACAGGGGGAGACGAGACCCAGTACTTC
TRBJ2-2,-,-,TRBV5-6,CASSLYGIGATGELFF,TGTGCCAGCAGCTTGTACGGGATAGGAGCCACCGGGGAGCTGTTTTTT
TRBJ1-4,many,-,TRBV7-9,CASSPRDRREKLFF,TGTGCCAGCAGCCCCCGGGACCGACGGGAAAAACTGTTTTTT
TRBJ2-6,once,-,TRBV14,CASSQQLSGANALTF,TGTGCCAGCAGCCAACAGCTTTCTGGGGCCAACGCCCTGACTTTC
TRBJ2-5,-,-,TRBV29-1,CSLAGPETQYF,TGCAGCTTGGCGGGGCCAGAGACCCAGTACTTC
TRBJ1-5,-,-,TRBV20-1,CSGRGNRHPNQPQHF,TGCAGTGGACGCGGGAACAGGCACCCGAATCAGCCCCAGCATTTT
TRBJ2-7,few,-,TRBV2,CASIRVVGGPYEQYF,TGTGCCAGCATACGGGTTGTAGGGGGACCCTACGAGCAGTACTTC
TRBJ1-2,few,-,TRBV5-1,CASSFSSSTPYGYTF,TGCGCCAGCAGCTTCTCGTCCTCTACCCCCTATGGCTACACCTTC
TRBJ1-2,many,TRBD1,TRBV13,CASRRTGGNYGYTF,TGTGCCAGCAGAAGGACAGGGGGAAACTATGGCTACACCTTC
TRBJ1-1,-,-,TRBV4-3,CASSQGKLENTEAFF,TGCGCCAGCAGCCAGGGTAAACTGGAGAACACTGAAGCTTTCTTT
TRBJ2-6,-,TRBD2,TRBV29-1,CSAAAREGTGANVLTF,TGCAGCGCCGCTGCGCGGGAGGGCACTGGGGCCAACGTCCTGACTTTC
TRBJ2-2,few,-,TRBV20-1,CSARGSVSVTGELFF,TGCAGTGCTAGAGGGTCGGTCAGCGTGACCGGGGAGCTGTTTTTT
TRBJ1-4,-,TRBD1,TRBV7-9,CASSLDRGPATNEKLFF,TGTGCCAGCAGCTTGGACAGGGGTCCTGCAACTAATGAAAAACTGTTTTTT
TRBJ1-4,many,-,TRBV7-2,CASSPRQAYHEKLFF,TGTGCCAGCAGCCCCCGACAGGCGTATCATGAAAAACTGTTTTTT
TRBJ2-7,-,-,TRBV7-2,CASSPQETYEQYF,TGTGCCAGCTCACCGCAGGAGACCTACGAGCAGTACTTC
TRBJ2-7,-,-,TRBV7-2,CASSLGRGNTYEQYF,TGTGCCAGCAGCTTAGGGAGGGGGAACACCTACGAGCAGTACTTC
TRBJ2-7,few,-,TRBV7-9,CASSPTRLGGYEQYF,TGTGCCAGCAGCCCTACAAGACTAGGGGGCTACGAGCAGTACTTC
TRBJ2-7,many,TRBD2,TRBV4-1,CASSQDQGTSYEQYF,TGCGCCAGCAGCCAAGATCAAGGGACTAGCTACGAGCAGTACTTC
TRBJ1-2,many,-,TRBV2,CASSPAGTDYGYTF,TGTGCCAGCAGCCCCGCGGGGACTGACTATGGCTACACCTTC